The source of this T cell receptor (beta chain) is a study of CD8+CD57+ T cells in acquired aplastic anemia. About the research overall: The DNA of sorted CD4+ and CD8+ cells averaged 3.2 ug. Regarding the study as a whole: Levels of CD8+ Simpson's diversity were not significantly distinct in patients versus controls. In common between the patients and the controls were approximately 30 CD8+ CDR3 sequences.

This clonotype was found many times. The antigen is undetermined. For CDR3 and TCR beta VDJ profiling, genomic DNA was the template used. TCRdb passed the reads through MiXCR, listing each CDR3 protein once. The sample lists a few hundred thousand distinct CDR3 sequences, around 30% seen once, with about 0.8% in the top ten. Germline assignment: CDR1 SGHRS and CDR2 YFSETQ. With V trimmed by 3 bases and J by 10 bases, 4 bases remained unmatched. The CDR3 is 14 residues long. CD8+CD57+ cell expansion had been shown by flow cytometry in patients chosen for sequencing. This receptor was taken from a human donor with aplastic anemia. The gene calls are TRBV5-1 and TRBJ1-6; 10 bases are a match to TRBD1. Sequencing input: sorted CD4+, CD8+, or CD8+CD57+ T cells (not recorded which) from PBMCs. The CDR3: CASSSGTGDSPLHF. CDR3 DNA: TGCGCCAGCAGCTCCGGGACAGGGGACTCACCCCTCCACTTT. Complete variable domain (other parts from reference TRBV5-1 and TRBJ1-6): KAGVTQTPRYLIKTRGQQVTLSCSPISGHRSVSWYQQTPGQGLQFLFEYFSETQRNKGNFPGRFSGRQFSNSRSEMNVSTLELGDSALYLCASSSGTGDSPLHFGNGTRLTVT.